This T cell receptor beta chain was sequenced during a study of blood T cells in healthy people across ages. Germline loops: CDR1 MGHRA, CDR2 YSYEKL. V lost 1 base to trimming and J lost 4 bases, with 10 bases between them. The length of the CDR3 is 14 residues. It was with a sample-barcoded 5' primer and a J-beta primer mix that a second PCR of roughly 6 to 11 cycles was run. TCRdb itself ran the 5' RACE reads through MiXCR, one entry per CDR3 protein. The sample records around 1,600,000 distinct CDR3 sequences, 42% being singletons. The receptor comes from a woman aged 18 to 35 in good health. The J gene is TRBJ1-2, the V gene TRBV4-1; D is uncertain. Sequencing input: blood. CDR3 protein: CASSQVWGSYGYTF. The CDR3 nucleotides read TGCGCCAGCAGCCAAGTTTGGGGTTCCTATGGCTACACCTTC.